The T cell receptor beta chain described here comes from a study of human T cells and chemical hapten exposure. One entry per CDR3 protein, called by TCRdb with MiXCR from the 5' RACE reads. The repertoire consists of roughly 120,000 distinct CDR3 sequences, with around 20% occurring once and the leading ten covering around 2.7%. This clonotype was seen a handful of times. The study extracted total RNA from unfractionated whole blood. CDR1 and CDR2 from the germline V gene are SGHRS and YFSETQ. The ends were cut back, 6 bases at V and 6 bases at J, with 7 bases in the middle. CDR3 size: 11 residues. The chain joins TRBV5-1 to TRBJ2-1; D unclear. This TCR was recovered from a human donor in good health. CDR3 residues: CASTLANEQFF. The CDR3 region has the DNA TGCGCCAGCACCTTAGCCAATGAGCAGTTCTTC.